This section outlines one T cell receptor beta chain sequence together with its context. Together with a sample-barcoded 5' primer, a J-beta primer mix was included in a second PCR lasting about 6 to 11 cycles. TCRdb reprocessed the 5' RACE reads with MiXCR, giving one entry per CDR3 protein. The table records over a million distinct CDR3 sequences, almost 60% of them present only once. The V and J ends lost 0 bases and 7 bases, in that order; junction bases with no gene match: 6. The CDR3 has 14 amino acids. Per the germline V gene, CDR1 is DFQATT and CDR2 is SNEGSKA (reference sequence). This specimen comes from a study of blood T cells in healthy people across ages.

The sequence came from a young man in good health. The specimen sequenced was blood. The rearrangement uses TRBV20-1 and TRBJ2-1; 7 bases agree with TRBD2. The CDR3 region is CSARDRVSGNEQFF. DNA for the CDR3: TGCAGTGCTAGAGATCGAGTTAGCGGGAATGAGCAGTTCTTC.